The clone carrying this TCR beta chain was recorded many times. Its matching antigen is unknown. Clinical symptoms, serum thyroxine and TRAb, thyroid ultrasound and orbital computed tomography were used for the diagnoses. Using RNA transcripts as the source, TCR beta CDR3 regions were amplified. An initial round of RT-PCR targeting the TCR CDR3 relied on the HTBI primer set. TCRdb reanalysed the multiplex PCR reads using MiXCR and keeps one entry per CDR3 protein. The sample includes more than 350,000 distinct CDR3 sequences, roughly 15% seen only once; the top ten take about 18%. Germline lookup yields CDR1 MDHEN and CDR2 SYDVKM. This CDR3 region has 16 residues. V dropped 3 bases and J dropped 1; count of bases not matched to a gene: 8. This entry comes from a study of T cells in Graves' hyperthyroidism and ophthalmopathy. As for the study in general: Once the initial diagnosis was made, peripheral blood was obtained before any treatment. Regarding the study as a whole: Ophthalmopathy got predicted by the model a median 6.5 months before its onset. In blood, most of the thyroid clonotypes expanded above 0.001 were also present.

This TCR was sampled from a woman in her twenties or thirties with Graves' ophthalmopathy. The V and J genes are TRBV28 and TRBJ2-5, with 7 nucleotides matching TRBD2. Sequencing used blood. The CDR3 spells CASSLWEPGGQETQYF. Here the CDR3 DNA reads TGTGCCAGCAGTTTGTGGGAGCCGGGGGGCCAAGAGACCCAGTACTTC.